The 8 T cell receptor beta chains below come from one sample, sequenced in a study of T cell repertoires in cytomegalovirus infection. Antigens for these TCRs are unknown. TCRdb re-derived calls from the reads in MiXCR, one entry per CDR3 protein. In the table there are hundreds of thousands of distinct CDR3 sequences, about 44% of which are singletons. This sample comprised cultured PBMCs, obtained from culture after CMV antigen stimulation. These receptors all stem from a human donor in good health (CMV status not recorded). Some clones in this sample may be carry-over from other donors' samples.

This clonotype has at least ten counts. The chain is built from TRBV7-8 and TRBJ1-1; unclear D gene. V was shortened by 5 bases and J by 4 bases, with 20 bases between the two germline ends. The CDR3 extends over 16 amino acids. Per germline, CDR1 SGHVS and CDR2 FQNEAQ. In DNA form, the CDR3 reads TGTGCCAGCAGCCTACCGTGGGCCGTGAGAGGCACTGAAGCTTTCTTT. Translating it yields CASSLPWAVRGTEAFF.

The V and J genes are TRBV15 and TRBJ2-1; TRBD2 matches at 8 bases. The CDR3 is 15 amino acids. Trimming cost V 4 bases and J 8 bases; bases outside gene matches: 10. CDR1 is LNHNV, CDR2 YYDKDF, per germline (reference sequence). The DNA for the CDR3 is TGTGCCACCAGCACCGCCAGCGGGAGCGGGGATGAGCAGTTCTTC. This gives the protein CATSTASGSGDEQFF. Variable domain in full (rest from reference TRBV15 and TRBJ2-1): DAMVIQNPRYQVTQFGKPVTLSCSQTLNHNVMYWYQQKSSQAPKLLFHYYDKDFNNEADTPDNFQSRRPNTSFCFLDIRSPGLGDTAMYLCATSTASGSGDEQFFGPGTRLTVL.

This chain joins TRBV7-2 and TRBJ2-2, with 7 bases that match TRBD2. Germline CDR1 and CDR2: SGHTA and FQGNSA. V lost 5 bases, J lost 1 base, and 10 bases stayed unmatched. There are 17 residues in the CDR3. CDR3 in amino acids: CASSPTSGAGNTGELFF. The DNA for the CDR3 is TGTGCCAGCAGCCCAACCAGCGGGGCCGGGAACACCGGGGAGCTGTTTTTT. Full variable domain (missing parts from reference TRBV7-2 and TRBJ2-2): GAGVSQSPSNKVTEKGKDVELRCDPISGHTALYWYRQSLGQGLEFLIYFQGNSAPDKSGLPSDRFSAERTGGSVSTLTIQRTQQEDSAVYLCASSPTSGAGNTGELFFGEGSRLTVL.

This clonotype was counted only a few times. This chain uses TRBV7-6 with TRBJ2-5; 7 nucleotides agree with TRBD1. The trim removed 2 bases at V and 1 base at J, leaving 10 bases unmatched. The CDR3 loop spans 17 amino acids. The germline CDR1 and CDR2 sequences are SGHVS and FNYEAQ. The CDR3 nucleotides are TGTGCCAGCAGCTTATACACGGGCACAGGGGTCCAAGAGACCCAGTACTTC. Encoded protein: CASSLYTGTGVQETQYF. The full variable domain, in which reference TRBV7-6 and TRBJ2-5 provide the parts outside the CDR3, is GAGVSQSPRYKVTKRGQDVALRCDPISGHVSLYWYRQALGQGPEFLTYFNYEAQQDKSGLPNDRFSAERPEGSISTLTIQRTEQRDSAMYRCASSLYTGTGVQETQYFGPGTRLLVL.

This clonotype was seen ten or more times. This chain joins TRBV7-8 and TRBJ2-7; D unclear. The CDR3 is 15 residues long. Trimming pared 6 bases from V and 2 bases from J, leaving 17 bases between. The germline gives CDR1 SGHVS, CDR2 FQNEAQ. CDR3 in DNA: TGTGCCAGCAGGTTGAGAGGCGAGAGAACCTACGAGCAGTACTTC. Protein sequence: CASRLRGERTYEQYF. The full variable domain, with the rest looked up from reference TRBV7-8 and TRBJ2-7, is GAGVSQSPRYKVAKRGQDVALRCDPISGHVSLFWYQQALGQGPEFLTYFQNEAQLDKSGLPSDRFFAERPEGSVSTLKIQRTQQEDSAVYLCASRLRGERTYEQYFGPGTRLTVT.

This chain joins TRBV7-4 and TRBJ2-7; D is perhaps TRBD2 (6 bases). In germline, CDR1 is SGHVT, CDR2 SQSDAQ. V was shortened by 5 bases and J by 7 bases, with 21 bases between the two germline ends. This CDR3 is 15 amino acids long. The CDR3 DNA reads TGTGCCAGCAGCCCGGCGGGAAGTAGGACCGGGGAGCAGTACTTC. It is translated as CASSPAGSRTGEQYF.

The table lists this clonotype with a few counts. The CDR3 here is CASSPRGADIQYF. The CDR3 DNA follows: TGTGCCAGCAGCCCCAGGGGTGCGGACATTCAGTACTTC. The V gene is TRBV7-2, the J gene TRBJ2-4; perhaps TRBD1 as D (6 bases). V lost 5 bases, J lost 8 bases, and 13 bases lay in between. Germline lookup yields CDR1 SGHTA and CDR2 FQGNSA. This CDR3 comprises 13 residues.

This chain connects TRBV7-2 to TRBJ2-3; 7 bases align to TRBD1. Trimming took 4 bases from V and 2 from J; bases not matched to a gene: 12. Germline V gene data show CDR1 as SGHTA and CDR2 as FQGNSA. CDR3 size: 17 residues. Written as DNA, the CDR3 is TGTGCCAGCAGCTCGACAACCGGGACAGACTACACAGATACGCAGTATTTT. It specifies CASSSTTGTDYTDTQYF.